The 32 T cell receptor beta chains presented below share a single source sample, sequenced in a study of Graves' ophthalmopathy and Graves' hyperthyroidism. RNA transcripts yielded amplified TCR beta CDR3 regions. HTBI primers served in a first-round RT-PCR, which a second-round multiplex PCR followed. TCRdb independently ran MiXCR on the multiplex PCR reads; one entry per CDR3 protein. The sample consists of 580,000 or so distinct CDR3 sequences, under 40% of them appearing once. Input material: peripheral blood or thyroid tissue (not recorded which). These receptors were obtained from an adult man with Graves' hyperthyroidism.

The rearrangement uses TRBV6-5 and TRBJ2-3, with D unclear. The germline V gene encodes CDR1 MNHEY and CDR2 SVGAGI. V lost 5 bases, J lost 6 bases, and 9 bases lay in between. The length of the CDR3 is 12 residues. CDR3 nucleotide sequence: TGTGCCAGCAGTGAAGCCATGGATACGCAGTATTTT. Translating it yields CASSEAMDTQYF.

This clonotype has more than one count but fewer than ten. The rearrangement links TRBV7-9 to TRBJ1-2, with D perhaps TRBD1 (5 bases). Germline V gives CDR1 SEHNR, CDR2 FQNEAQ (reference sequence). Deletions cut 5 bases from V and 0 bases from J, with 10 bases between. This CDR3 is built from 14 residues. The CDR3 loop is CASSTPGTNYGYTF. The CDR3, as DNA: TGTGCCAGCAGCACCCCAGGGACTAACTATGGCTACACCTTC. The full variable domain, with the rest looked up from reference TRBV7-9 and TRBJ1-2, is DTGVSQNPRHKITKRGQNVTFRCDPISEHNRLYWYRQTLGQGPEFLTYFQNEAQLEKSRLLSDRFSAERPKGSFSTLEIQRTEQGDSAMYLCASSTPGTNYGYTFGSGTRLTVV.

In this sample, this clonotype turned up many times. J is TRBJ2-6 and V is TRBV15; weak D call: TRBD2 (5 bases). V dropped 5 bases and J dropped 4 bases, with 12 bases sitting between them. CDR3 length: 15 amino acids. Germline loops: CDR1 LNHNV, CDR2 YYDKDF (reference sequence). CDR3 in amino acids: CATSLTRAGANVLTF. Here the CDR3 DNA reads TGTGCCACCAGCCTTACGAGGGCCGGGGCCAACGTCCTGACTTTC.

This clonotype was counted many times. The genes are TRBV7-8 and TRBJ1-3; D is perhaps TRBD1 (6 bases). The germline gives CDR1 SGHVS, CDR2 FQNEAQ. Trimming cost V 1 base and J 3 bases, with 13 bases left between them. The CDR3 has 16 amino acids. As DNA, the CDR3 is TGTGCCAGCAGCTTAGGTGGGGGGCTAATTGGAAACACCATATATTTT. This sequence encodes CASSLGGGLIGNTIYF.

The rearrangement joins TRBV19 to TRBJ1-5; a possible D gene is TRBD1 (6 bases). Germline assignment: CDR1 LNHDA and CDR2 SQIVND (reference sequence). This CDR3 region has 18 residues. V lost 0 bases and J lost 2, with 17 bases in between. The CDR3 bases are TGTGCCAGTAGTATAGACGCCGGGTGGGGGGGCGGCAATCAGCCCCAGCATTTT. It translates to CASSIDAGWGGGNQPQHF. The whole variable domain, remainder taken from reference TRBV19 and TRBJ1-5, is DGGITQSPKYLFRKEGQNVTLSCEQNLNHDAMYWYRQDPGQGLRLIYYSQIVNDFQKGDIAEGYSVSREKKESFPLTVTSAQKNPTAFYLCASSIDAGWGGGNQPQHFGDGTRLSIL.

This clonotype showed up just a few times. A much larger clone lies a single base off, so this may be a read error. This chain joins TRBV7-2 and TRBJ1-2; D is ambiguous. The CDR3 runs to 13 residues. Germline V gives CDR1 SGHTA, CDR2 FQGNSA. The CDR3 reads CASSFASNYGHTF. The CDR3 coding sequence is TGTGCCAGCAGCTTTGCATCTAACTATGGCCACACCTTC.

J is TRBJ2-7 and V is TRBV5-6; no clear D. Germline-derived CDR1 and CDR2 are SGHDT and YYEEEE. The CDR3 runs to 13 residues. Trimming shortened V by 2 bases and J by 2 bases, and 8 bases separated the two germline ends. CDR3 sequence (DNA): TGTGCCAGCAGCTTTGTGAAAACCTACGAGCAGTACTTC. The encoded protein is CASSFVKTYEQYF.

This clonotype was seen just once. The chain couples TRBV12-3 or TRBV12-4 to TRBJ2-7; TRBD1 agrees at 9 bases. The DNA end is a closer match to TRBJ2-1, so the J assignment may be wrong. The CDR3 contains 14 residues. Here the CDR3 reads CASSTGTGRNEQFF. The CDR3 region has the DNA TGTGCCAGCAGTACCGGGACAGGGAGGAATGAGCAGTTCTTC.

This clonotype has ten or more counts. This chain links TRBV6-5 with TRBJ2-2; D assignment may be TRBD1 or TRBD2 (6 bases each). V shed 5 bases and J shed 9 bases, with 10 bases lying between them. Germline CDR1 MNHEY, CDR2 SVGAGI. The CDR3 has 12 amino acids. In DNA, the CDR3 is TGTGCCAGCAGTCAAGGGGGGTGGGAGCTGTTTTTT. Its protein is CASSQGGWELFF.

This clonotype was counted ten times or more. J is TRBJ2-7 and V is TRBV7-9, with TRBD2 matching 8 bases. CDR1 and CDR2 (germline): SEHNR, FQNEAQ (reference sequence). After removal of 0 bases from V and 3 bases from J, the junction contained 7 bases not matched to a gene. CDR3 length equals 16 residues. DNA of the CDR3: TGTGCCAGCAGCTTAGCGCGGAGCGGGAGAGACTACGAGCAGTACTTC. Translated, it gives CASSLARSGRDYEQYF.

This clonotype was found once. The CDR3 loop is CASSPGQMYGYTF. The CDR3 DNA sequence: TGTGCCAGCAGTCCGGGACAGATGTATGGCTACACCTTC. V gene TRBV12-3 or TRBV12-4 combines with J gene TRBJ1-2; TRBD1 agrees at 7 bases. The CDR3 spans 13 residues. V lost 5 bases and J lost 5; bases outside the gene matches: 5.

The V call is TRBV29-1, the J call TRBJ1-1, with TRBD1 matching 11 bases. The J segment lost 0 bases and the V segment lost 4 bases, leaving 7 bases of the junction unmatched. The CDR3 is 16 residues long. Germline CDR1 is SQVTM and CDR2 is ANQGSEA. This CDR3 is CSVVRDRGSLNTEAFF. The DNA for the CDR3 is TGCAGCGTTGTCCGGGACAGGGGGTCTCTGAACACTGAAGCTTTCTTT.

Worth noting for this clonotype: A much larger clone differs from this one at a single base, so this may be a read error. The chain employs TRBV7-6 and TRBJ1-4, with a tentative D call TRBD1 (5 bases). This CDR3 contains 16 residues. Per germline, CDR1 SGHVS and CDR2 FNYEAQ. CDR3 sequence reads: CASGLATGTGNEKLFF. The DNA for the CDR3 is TGTGCCAGCGGCTTAGCCACCGGGACGGGGAATGAAAAACTGTTTTTT.

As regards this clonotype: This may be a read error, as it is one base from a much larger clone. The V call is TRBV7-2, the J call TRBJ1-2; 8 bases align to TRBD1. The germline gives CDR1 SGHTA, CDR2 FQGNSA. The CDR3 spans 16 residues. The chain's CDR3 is CASSLGDRFAIYGHTF. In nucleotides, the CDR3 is TGTGCCAGCAGCTTGGGGGACAGGTTCGCGATCTATGGCCACACCTTC.

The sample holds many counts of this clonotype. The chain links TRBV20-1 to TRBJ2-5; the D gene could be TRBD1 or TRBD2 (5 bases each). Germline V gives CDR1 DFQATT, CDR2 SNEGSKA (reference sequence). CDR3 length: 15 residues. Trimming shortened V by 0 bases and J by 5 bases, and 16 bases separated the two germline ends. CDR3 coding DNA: TGCAGTGCTAGAGACCGGGGCCGGGCGGTGGAGACCCAGTACTTC. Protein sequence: CSARDRGRAVETQYF.

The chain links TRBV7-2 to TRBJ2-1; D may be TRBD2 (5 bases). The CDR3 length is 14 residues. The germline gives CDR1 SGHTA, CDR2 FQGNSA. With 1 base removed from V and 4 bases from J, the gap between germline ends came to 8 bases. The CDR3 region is CASSLDGNYNEQFF. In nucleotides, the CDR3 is TGTGCCAGCAGCTTAGACGGGAATTACAATGAGCAGTTCTTC.

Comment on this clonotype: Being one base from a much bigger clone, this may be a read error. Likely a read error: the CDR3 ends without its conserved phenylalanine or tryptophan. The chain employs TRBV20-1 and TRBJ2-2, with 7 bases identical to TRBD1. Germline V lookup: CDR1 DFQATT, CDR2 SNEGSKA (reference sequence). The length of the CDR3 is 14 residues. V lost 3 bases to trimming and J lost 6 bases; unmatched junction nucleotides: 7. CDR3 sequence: CSARPPTGPGELFL. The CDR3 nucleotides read TGCAGTGCTAGGCCCCCGACAGGGCCCGGGGAGCTGTTTCTT.

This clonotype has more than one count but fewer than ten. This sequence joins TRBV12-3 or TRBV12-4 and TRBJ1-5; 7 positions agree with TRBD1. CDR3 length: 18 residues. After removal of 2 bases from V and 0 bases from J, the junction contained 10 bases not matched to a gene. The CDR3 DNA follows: TGTGCCAGCAGTTTAATGTCCACAGGGGCCTATAGCAATCAGCCCCAGCATTTT. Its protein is CASSLMSTGAYSNQPQHF.

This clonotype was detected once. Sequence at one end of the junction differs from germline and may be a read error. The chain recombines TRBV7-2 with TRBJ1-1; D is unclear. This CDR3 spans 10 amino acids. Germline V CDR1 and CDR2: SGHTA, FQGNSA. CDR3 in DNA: TGTGCCAGCAGCTTGGAGAGCGGGCTCTTT. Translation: CASSLESGLF.

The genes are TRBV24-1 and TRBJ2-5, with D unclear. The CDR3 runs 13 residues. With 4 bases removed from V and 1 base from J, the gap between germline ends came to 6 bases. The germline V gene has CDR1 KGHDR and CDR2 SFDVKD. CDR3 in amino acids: CATSEGSQETQYF. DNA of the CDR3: TGTGCCACCAGTGAGGGCAGCCAAGAGACCCAGTACTTC.

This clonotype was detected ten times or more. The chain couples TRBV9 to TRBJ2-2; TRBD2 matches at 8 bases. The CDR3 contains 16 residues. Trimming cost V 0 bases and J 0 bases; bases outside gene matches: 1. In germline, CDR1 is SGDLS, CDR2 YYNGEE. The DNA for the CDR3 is TGTGCCAGCAGCGTAGGTAGCGGGACGAACACCGGGGAGCTGTTTTTT. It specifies CASSVGSGTNTGELFF.

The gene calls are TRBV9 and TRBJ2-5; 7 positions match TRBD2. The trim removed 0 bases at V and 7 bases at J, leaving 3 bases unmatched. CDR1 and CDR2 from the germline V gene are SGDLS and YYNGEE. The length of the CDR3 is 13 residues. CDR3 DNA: TGTGCCAGCAGCGTAGGGGTAGCGGGGACCCAGTACTTC. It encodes CASSVGVAGTQYF.

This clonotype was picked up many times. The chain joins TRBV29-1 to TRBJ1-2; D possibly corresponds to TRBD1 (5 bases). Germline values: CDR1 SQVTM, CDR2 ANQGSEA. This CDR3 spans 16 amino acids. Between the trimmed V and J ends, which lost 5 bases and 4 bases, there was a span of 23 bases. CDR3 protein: CSVPDRLPQGPYGYTF. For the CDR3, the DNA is TGCAGCGTTCCCGACCGCCTGCCCCAGGGACCCTATGGCTACACCTTC.

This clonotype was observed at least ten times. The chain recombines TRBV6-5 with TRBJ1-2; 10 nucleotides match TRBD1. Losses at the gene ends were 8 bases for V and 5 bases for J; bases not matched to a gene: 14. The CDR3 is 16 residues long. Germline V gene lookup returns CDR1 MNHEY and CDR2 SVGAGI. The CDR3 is CASGGGIGQGDYGYTF. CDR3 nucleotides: TGTGCCAGCGGTGGGGGAATCGGACAGGGGGATTATGGCTACACCTTC.

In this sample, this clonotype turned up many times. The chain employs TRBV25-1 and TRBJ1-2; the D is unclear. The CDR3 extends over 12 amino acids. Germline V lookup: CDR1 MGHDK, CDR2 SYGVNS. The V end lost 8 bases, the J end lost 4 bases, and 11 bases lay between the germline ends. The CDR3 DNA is TGTGCCAGCGCCGGGTCATCCTATGGCTACACCTTC. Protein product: CASAGSSYGYTF.

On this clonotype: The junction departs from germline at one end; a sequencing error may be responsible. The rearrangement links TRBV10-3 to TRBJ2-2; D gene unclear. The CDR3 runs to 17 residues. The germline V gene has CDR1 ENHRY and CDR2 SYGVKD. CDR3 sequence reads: CASSYPDSIANTGELFF. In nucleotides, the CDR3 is TGTGCCAGCAGTTACCCTGACTCGATTGCGAACACCGGGGAGCTGTTTTTT.

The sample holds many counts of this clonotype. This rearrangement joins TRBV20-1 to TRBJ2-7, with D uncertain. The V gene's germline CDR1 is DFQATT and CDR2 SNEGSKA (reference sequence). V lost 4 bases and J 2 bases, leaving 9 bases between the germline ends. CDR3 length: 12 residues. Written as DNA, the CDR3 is TGCAGTGCTACCGACGGAGCCTACGAGCAGTACTTC. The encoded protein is CSATDGAYEQYF.

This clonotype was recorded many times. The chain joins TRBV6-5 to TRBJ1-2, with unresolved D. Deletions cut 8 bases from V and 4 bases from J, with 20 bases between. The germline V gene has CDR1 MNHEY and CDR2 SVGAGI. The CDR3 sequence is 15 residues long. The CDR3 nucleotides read TGTGCCAGCCCGCGCCAGGAACTACCTACCTATGGCTACACCTTC. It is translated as CASPRQELPTYGYTF.

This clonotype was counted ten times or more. CDR3 sequence reads: CASSSGQGPTEGEQYF. The CDR3 nucleotides read TGTGCCAGCAGTTCCGGACAGGGCCCTACAGAGGGGGAGCAGTACTTC. The chain is built from TRBV12-3 or TRBV12-4 and TRBJ2-7; 8 positions match TRBD1. This CDR3 has 16 residues. J lost 7 bases, V lost 4 bases, and 15 bases had no gene match.

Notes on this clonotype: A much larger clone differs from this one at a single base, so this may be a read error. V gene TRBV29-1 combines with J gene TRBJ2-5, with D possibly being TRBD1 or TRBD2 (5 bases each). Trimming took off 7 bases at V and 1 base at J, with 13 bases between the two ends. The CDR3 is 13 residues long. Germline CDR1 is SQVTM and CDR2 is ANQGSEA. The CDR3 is CSELTGTQETQYF. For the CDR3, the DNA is TGCAGCGAACTAACTGGGACCCAAGAGACCCAGTACTTC.

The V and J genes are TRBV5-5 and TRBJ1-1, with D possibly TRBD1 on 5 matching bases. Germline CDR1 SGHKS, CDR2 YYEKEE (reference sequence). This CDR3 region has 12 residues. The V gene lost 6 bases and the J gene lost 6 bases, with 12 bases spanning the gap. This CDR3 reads CASTIGGSEAFF. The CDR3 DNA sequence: TGTGCCAGCACCATCGGGGGGTCTGAAGCTTTCTTT.

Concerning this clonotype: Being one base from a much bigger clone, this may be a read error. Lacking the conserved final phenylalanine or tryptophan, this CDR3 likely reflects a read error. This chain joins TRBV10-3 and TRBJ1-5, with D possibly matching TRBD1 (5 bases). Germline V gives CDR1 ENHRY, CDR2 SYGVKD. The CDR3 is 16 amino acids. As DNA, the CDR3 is TGTGCCAGCAGTTCCGTCGGGGCCCTTACCTATCAGCCCCAGCATCTT. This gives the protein CASSSVGALTYQPQHL.